This entry lists 5 T cell receptor beta chains sequenced from one sample in a study of blood T cell repertoires in COVID-19. Sequencing was performed with immunoSEQ multiplex PCR; in TCRdb, only in-frame clones are kept and a portion is missing. The sample has under 250,000 clones, 84% seen once. The sequencing input was peripheral blood. These receptors came from a woman aged 60-75 years with acute or convalescent COVID-19.

The table lists this clone with a count of one. The V call is TRBV11-1, the J call TRBJ2-1; the match to TRBD2 covers 10 bases. From germline, CDR1 is SGHAT and CDR2 FQDESV (reference sequence). Trimming took 0 bases from V and 5 from J; bases not matched to a gene: 7. This CDR3 is built from 17 residues. CDR3: CASSLATLAGVNNEQFF. The CDR3 DNA sequence: TGTGCCAGCAGCTTAGCCACCCTAGCGGGGGTGAACAATGAGCAGTTCTTC.

This clone was detected a few times. The chain uses TRBV4-1 and TRBJ2-3; D is unclear. V was shortened by 2 bases and J by 7 bases, with 13 bases between the two germline ends. Germline loops: CDR1 MGHRA, CDR2 YSYEKL. The CDR3 has 14 residues. The CDR3 DNA reads as TGCGCCAGCAGCCAATTGCCGGCACTAAATACGCAGTATTTT. This codes for CASSQLPALNTQYF.

This rearrangement joins TRBV6-2 or TRBV6-3 to TRBJ2-3; 11 nucleotides match TRBD1. The CDR3 is 14 amino acids. Germline V CDR1 and CDR2: MNHEY, SVGEGT. V dropped 3 bases and J dropped 14; count of bases not matched to a gene: 10. For the CDR3, the DNA is TGTGCCAGCAGTTATATCTCCGGGACAGGGGGGCTGTATTTT. The encoded protein is CASSYISGTGGLYF.

This chain uses TRBV6-5 with TRBJ2-7, with TRBD1 matching over 9 bases. Trimming took 0 bases from V and 7 from J; bases not matched to a gene: 7. CDR1 is MNHEY and CDR2 is SVGAGI in the germline V gene. The CDR3 runs 15 residues. The CDR3 DNA reads as TGTGCCAGCAGTTACTCTGGACAGGGGCTTTGGGAGCAGTACTTC. Translation: CASSYSGQGLWEQYF.

The rearrangement joins TRBV28 to TRBJ2-5; D is perhaps TRBD1 (6 bases). The CDR3 totals 16 residues. CDR1 MDHEN and CDR2 SYDVKM come from the germline V gene. The V and J ends lost 5 bases and 5 bases respectively, with 21 bases between them. CDR3 coding DNA: TGTGCCAGCAGTCCTCTACAGGGAAATTACCTGGAGACCCAGTACTTC. It specifies CASSPLQGNYLETQYF.